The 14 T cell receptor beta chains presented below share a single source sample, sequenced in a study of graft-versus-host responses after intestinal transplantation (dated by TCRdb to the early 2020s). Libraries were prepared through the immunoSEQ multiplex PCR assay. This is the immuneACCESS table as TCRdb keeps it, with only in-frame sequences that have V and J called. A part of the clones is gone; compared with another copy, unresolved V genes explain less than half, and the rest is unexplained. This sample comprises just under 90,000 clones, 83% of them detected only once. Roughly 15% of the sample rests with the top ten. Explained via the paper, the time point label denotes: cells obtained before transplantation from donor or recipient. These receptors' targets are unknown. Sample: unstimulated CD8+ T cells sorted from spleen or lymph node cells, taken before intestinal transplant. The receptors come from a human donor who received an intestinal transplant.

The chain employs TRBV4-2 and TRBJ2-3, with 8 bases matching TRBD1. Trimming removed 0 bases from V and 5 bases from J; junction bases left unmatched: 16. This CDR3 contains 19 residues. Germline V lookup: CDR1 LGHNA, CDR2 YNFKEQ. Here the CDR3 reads CASSQDFWGQGAEGDTQYF. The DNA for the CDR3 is TGTGCCAGCAGCCAAGATTTTTGGGGCCAGGGGGCGGAGGGAGATACGCAGTATTTT.

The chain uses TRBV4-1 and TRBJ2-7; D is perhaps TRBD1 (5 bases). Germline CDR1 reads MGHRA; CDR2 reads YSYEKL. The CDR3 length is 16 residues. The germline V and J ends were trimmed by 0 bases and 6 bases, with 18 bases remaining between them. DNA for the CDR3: TGCGCCAGCAGCCAAGATAGGGGTTCCCTTCTACGCGAGCAGTACTTC. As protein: CASSQDRGSLLREQYF.

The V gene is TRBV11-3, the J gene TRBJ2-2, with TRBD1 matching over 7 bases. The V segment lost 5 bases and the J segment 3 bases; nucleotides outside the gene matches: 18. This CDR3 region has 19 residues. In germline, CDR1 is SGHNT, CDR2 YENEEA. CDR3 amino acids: CASSLRPPDRVRDTGELFF. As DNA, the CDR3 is TGTGCCAGCAGCCTTAGACCCCCCGACAGGGTCCGGGACACCGGGGAGCTGTTTTTT.

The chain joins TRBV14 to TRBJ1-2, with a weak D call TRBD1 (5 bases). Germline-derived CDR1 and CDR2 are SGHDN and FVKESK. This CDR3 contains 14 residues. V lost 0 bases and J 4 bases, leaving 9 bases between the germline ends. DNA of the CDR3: TGTGCCAGCAGCCAAGAGGGACGGATCTATGGCTACACCTTC. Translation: CASSQEGRIYGYTF.

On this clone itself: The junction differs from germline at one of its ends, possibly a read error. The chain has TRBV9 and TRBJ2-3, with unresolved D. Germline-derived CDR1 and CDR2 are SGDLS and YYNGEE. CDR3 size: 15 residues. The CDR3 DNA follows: TGTGCCGGCAGCGTAGCAGGATTGAGCACAGATACGCAGTATTTT. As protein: CAGSVAGLSTDTQYF.

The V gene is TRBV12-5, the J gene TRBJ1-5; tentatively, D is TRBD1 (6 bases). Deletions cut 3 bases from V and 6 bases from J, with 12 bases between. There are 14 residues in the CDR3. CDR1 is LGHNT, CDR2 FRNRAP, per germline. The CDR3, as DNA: TGTGCTAGTGGTTTCGGGGGGCAAGTTCAGCCCCAGCATTTT. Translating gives CASGFGGQVQPQHF.

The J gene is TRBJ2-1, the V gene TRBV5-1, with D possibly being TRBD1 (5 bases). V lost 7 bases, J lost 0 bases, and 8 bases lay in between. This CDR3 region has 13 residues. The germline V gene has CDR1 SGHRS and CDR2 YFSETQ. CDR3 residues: CASQGSSYNEQFF. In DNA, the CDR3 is TGCGCCAGCCAGGGAAGCTCCTACAATGAGCAGTTCTTC.

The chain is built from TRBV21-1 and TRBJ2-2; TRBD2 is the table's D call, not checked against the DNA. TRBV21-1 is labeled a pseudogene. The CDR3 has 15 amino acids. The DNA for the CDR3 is TGTGCCAGCAGCAAGCCCGGGGGAGACATCGGGGAGCTGTTTTTT. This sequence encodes CASSKPGGDIGELFF.

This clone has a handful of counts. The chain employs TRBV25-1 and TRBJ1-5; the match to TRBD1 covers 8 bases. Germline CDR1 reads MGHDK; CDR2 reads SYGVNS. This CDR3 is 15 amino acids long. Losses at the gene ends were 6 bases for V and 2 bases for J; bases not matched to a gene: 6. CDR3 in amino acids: CASRETGARNQPQHF. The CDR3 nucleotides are TGTGCCAGCAGGGAGACAGGGGCCCGCAATCAGCCCCAGCATTTT.

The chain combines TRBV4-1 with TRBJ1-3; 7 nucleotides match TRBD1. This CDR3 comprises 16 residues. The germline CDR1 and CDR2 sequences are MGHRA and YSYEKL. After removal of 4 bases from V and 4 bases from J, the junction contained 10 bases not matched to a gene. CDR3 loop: CASSPTDTGAGNTIYF. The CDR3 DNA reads TGCGCCAGCAGCCCGACCGATACAGGGGCAGGAAACACCATATATTTT.

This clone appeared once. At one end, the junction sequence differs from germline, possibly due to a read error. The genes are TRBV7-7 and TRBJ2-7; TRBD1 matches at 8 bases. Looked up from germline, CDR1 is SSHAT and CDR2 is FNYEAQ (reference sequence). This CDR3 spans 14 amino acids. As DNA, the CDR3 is TGTGCTAGCAGCCCCGGACAGGGTACCTACGAGCAGTACTTC. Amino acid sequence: CASSPGQGTYEQYF.

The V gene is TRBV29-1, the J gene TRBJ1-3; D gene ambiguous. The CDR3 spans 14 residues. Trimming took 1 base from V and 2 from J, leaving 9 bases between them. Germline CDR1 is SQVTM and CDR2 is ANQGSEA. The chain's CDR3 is CSVEGTDTGNTIYF. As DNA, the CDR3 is TGCAGCGTTGAAGGGACGGATACTGGAAACACCATATATTTT. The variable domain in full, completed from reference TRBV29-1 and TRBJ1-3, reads SAVISQKPSRDICQRGTSLTIQCQVDSQVTMMFWYRQQPGQSLTLIATANQGSEATYESGFVIDKFPISRPNLTFSTLTVSNMSPEDSSIYLCSVEGTDTGNTIYFGEGSWLTVV.

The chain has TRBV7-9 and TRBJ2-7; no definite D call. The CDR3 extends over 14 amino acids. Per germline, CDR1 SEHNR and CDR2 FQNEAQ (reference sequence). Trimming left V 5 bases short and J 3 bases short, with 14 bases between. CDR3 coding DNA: TGTGCCAGCAGCCACATGGAGCCAGACTACGAGCAGTACTTC. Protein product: CASSHMEPDYEQYF. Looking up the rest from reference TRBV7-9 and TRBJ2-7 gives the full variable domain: DTGVSQNPRHKITKRGQNVTFRCDPISEHNRLYWYRQTLGQGPEFLTYFQNEAQLEKSRLLSDRFSAERPKGSFSTLEIQRTEQGDSAMYLCASSHMEPDYEQYFGPGTRLTVT.

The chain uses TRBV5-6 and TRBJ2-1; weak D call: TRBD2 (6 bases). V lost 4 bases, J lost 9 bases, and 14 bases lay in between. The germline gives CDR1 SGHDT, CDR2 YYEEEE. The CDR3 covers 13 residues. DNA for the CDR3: TGTGCCAGCAGCAGGGCGGGGTATGGTGAGCAGTTCTTC. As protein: CASSRAGYGEQFF.